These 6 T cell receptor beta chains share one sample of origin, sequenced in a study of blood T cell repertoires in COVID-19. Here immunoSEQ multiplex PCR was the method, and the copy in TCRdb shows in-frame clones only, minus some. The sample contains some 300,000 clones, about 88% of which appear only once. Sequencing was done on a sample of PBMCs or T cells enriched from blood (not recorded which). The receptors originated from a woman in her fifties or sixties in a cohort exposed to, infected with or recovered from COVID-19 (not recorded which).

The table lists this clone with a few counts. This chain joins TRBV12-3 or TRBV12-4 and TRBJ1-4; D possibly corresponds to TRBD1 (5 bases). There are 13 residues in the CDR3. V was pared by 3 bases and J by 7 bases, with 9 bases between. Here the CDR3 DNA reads TGTGCCAGCAGTTTCCAGGGTCGTGAAAAACTGTTTTTT. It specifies CASSFQGREKLFF.

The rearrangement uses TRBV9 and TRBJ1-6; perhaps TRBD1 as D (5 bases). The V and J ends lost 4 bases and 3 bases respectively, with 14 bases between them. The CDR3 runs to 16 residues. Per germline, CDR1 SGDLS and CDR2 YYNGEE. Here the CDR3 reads CASSLGGDFYNSPLHF. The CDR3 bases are TGTGCCAGCAGCCTTGGCGGGGACTTCTATAATTCACCCCTCCACTTT.

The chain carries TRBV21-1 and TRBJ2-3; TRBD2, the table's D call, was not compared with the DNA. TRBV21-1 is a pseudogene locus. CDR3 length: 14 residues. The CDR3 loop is CASTPRGDTDTQYF. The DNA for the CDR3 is TGTGCCAGCACCCCTCGGGGGGACACAGATACGCAGTATTTT.

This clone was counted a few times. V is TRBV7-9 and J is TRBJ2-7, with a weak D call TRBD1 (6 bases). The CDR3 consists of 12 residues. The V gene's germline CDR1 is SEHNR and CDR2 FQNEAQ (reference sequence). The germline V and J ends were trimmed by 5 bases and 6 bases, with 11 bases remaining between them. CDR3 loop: CASSKQGIEQYF. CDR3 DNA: TGTGCCAGCAGCAAACAGGGCATCGAGCAGTACTTC.

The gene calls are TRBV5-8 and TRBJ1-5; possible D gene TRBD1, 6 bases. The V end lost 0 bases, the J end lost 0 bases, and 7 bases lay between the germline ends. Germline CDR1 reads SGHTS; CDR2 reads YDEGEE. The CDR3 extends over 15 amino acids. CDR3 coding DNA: TGTGCCAGCAGCTTGGGGACAGCTAGCAATCAGCCCCAGCATTTT. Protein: CASSLGTASNQPQHF.

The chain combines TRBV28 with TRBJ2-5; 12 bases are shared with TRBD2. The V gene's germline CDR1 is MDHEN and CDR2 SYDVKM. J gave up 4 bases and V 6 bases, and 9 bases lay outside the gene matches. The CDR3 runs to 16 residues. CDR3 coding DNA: TGTGCCAGCAGACATCGCGGACTAGCGGGAACAGAGACCCAGTACTTC. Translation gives CASRHRGLAGTETQYF.